Sequencing of this TCR beta chain was carried out in a study of regulatory T cells in long-lasting Graves disease. Overall study results and limits: It was possible that the small sample size reduced accuracy.

Germline values: CDR1 SGHTA, CDR2 FQGTGA. V lost 0 bases and J 2 bases, leaving 8 bases between the germline ends. The CDR3 is made up of 15 amino acids. About this clonotype: Its antigen remains unidentified.

Both iRepertoire HTBI primers and Arm-PCR of CDR3 regions were used to build the TCR beta libraries. TCRdb used MiXCR to reprocess the multiplex PCR reads, holding one entry per CDR3 protein. The sample has fewer than 550,000 distinct CDR3 sequences, 15% to 20% seen once. Sample time point: newly diagnosed GD, antithyroid drugs for less than 3 months. With RNA extracted from PBMCs as input, the TCR library was made. An endocrinology department in Xi'an, China, recruited the patients. The data were also submitted as part of a second study, on T cells in Graves' hyperthyroidism and ophthalmopathy. As that report states: The model foresaw ophthalmopathy a median around seven months prior to onset.

The chain uses TRBV7-3 and TRBJ2-1; no definite D call. This receptor was taken from a woman aged 40-65 years with Graves disease. Source: peripheral blood mononuclear cells (PBMCs), taken at new diagnosis, from a patient treated with antithyroid drugs. CDR3: CASSLTLNAYNEQFF. In DNA, the CDR3 is TGTGCCAGCAGCTTAACGTTAAATGCCTACAATGAGCAGTTCTTC.